The 11 T cell receptor beta chains listed next were all sequenced from one sample in a study of T cells after yellow fever vaccination. A single record per CDR3 protein comes from TCRdb applying MiXCR to the 5' RACE reads. The data show some 220,000 distinct CDR3 sequences, roughly 3.3% seen once. The specimen comprised CD4+ T cells sorted from PBMCs, sampled 10 days after the yellow fever booster vaccination. These receptors all stem from a young man who received the YFV17D yellow fever vaccine.

This clonotype was counted at least ten times. This chain connects TRBV28 to TRBJ2-5; D uncertain. Germline V gene data show CDR1 as MDHEN and CDR2 as SYDVKM. The CDR3 totals 15 residues. V dropped 4 bases and J dropped 5 bases, with 17 bases sitting between them. The DNA of the CDR3 is TGTGCCAGCAGTTCCTGGCGGTTGGCCGGGGAGACCCAGTACTTC. This sequence encodes CASSSWRLAGETQYF.

J is TRBJ1-3 and V is TRBV7-9; no clear D gene. V lost 1 base and J lost 4, with 5 bases in between. This CDR3 contains 13 residues. CDR1 is SEHNR and CDR2 is FQNEAQ in the germline V gene (reference sequence). The DNA of the CDR3 is TGTGCCAGCAGCTTAGTAGCGGGAAACACCATATATTTT. Translation: CASSLVAGNTIYF.

The chain combines TRBV18 with TRBJ1-2; TRBD1 aligns across 7 bases. V gave up 5 bases and J gave up 10 bases; unmatched junction bases: 10. CDR3 length: 13 amino acids. Germline lookup yields CDR1 KGHSH and CDR2 LQKENI. CDR3 nucleotide sequence: TGTGCCAGCTCATCCAGACAGGGACAGAACTACACCTTC. Translating gives CASSSRQGQNYTF.

This clonotype showed up many times. The chain joins TRBV20-1 to TRBJ1-4; no clear D gene. The CDR3 has 13 amino acids. The ends were cut back, 6 bases at V and 7 bases at J, with 15 bases in the middle. Germline V CDR1 and CDR2: DFQATT, SNEGSKA (reference sequence). As DNA, the CDR3 is TGCAGTGCCGACGGCATAGAAGGTGAAAAACTGTTTTTT. It yields the protein CSADGIEGEKLFF.

The chain combines TRBV20-1 with TRBJ1-1, with 10 bases lining up with TRBD1. CDR1 DFQATT and CDR2 SNEGSKA come from the germline V gene (reference sequence). The CDR3 consists of 14 residues. V gave up 4 bases and J gave up 5 bases; unmatched junction bases: 7. The DNA of the CDR3 is TGCAGTGCTATAAGACAGGGGGCGGGGACTGAAGCTTTCTTT. It translates to CSAIRQGAGTEAFF.

Many counts were recorded for this clonotype. The chain employs TRBV7-2 and TRBJ2-1; TRBD2 matches 10 bases. Looked up from germline, CDR1 is SGHTA and CDR2 is FQGNSA. The CDR3 is made up of 16 amino acids. After removal of 3 bases from V and 2 bases from J, the junction contained 4 bases not matched to a gene. CDR3 in amino acids: CASSLSSGGAYNEQFF. The CDR3 DNA follows: TGTGCCAGCAGCTTGTCTAGCGGGGGCGCCTACAATGAGCAGTTCTTC.

The rearrangement links TRBV7-2 to TRBJ2-5; unclear D gene. V was trimmed by 2 bases and J by 4 bases, leaving 11 bases between them. CDR3 length: 14 amino acids. Germline CDR1 SGHTA, CDR2 FQGNSA. The CDR3 sequence: CASSLNSARETQYF. The CDR3 coding sequence is TGTGCCAGCAGCTTAAATTCAGCACGAGAGACCCAGTACTTC.

This clonotype has a handful of counts. The gene calls are TRBV6-6 and TRBJ2-3; 9 nucleotides line up with TRBD1. CDR3 length: 15 amino acids. Trimming took 8 bases from V and 5 from J; bases not matched to a gene: 11. Germline CDR1 and CDR2: MNHNY and SVGAGI (reference sequence). CDR3 sequence: CASAQPGQGGDTQYF. The CDR3 DNA is TGTGCCAGCGCGCAACCGGGACAGGGAGGAGATACGCAGTATTTT.

This clonotype was detected many times. The chain is built from TRBV5-1 and TRBJ2-3; TRBD2 matches 8 bases. This CDR3 is built from 14 residues. V trimming: 0 bases; J trimming: 4 bases; junction bases outside the gene matches: 1. Germline V gene sequence: CDR1 SGHRS, CDR2 YFSETQ. The CDR3 sequence is CASSLDGGADTQYF. The CDR3 nucleotides are TGCGCCAGCAGCTTGGACGGGGGGGCAGATACGCAGTATTTT.

The V call is TRBV27, the J call TRBJ2-5, with 11 bases fitting TRBD2. The CDR3 covers 14 residues. Germline CDR1 MNHEY, CDR2 SMNVEV (reference sequence). Trimming removed 2 bases from V and 4 bases from J; junction bases left unmatched: 0. CDR3 nucleotide sequence: TGTGCCAGCAGTTTACTAGCGGGGGGAGAGACCCAGTACTTC. This translates into CASSLLAGGETQYF.

The chain uses TRBV20-1 and TRBJ1-1, with D possibly matching TRBD1 (5 bases). The germline V gene has CDR1 DFQATT and CDR2 SNEGSKA (reference sequence). Trimming removed 4 bases from V and 11 bases from J, with 20 bases in between. The CDR3 totals 13 residues. The CDR3 is CSAINPGPPGAFF. The CDR3 nucleotides are TGCAGTGCTATAAACCCGGGACCCCCAGGGGCTTTCTTT.